These 21 T cell receptor beta chains were all obtained from the same sample, sequenced in a study of cytomegalovirus exposure and HLA in healthy donors. PCR employed 60 Vbeta and 13 Jbeta primers. Here immunoSEQ multiplex PCR was the method, and the copy in TCRdb shows in-frame clones only, minus some. Of about 130,000 clones listed, 65% to 85% are singletons. The sample was PBMCs. These receptors all come from a boy under 18 in good health and CMV-seronegative.

This chain uses TRBV2 with TRBJ2-2; possibly TRBD1 for D (5 bases). V lost 5 bases and J lost 6, with 7 bases in between. CDR3 length: 12 amino acids. The germline V gene has CDR1 SNHLY and CDR2 FYNNEI. CDR3 bases: TGTGCCAGCAGTTCAGGGTCCGGGGAGCTGTTTTTT. It translates to CASSSGSGELFF. Full variable domain (remainder filled in from reference TRBV2 and TRBJ2-2): EPEVTQTPSHQVTQMGQEVILRCVPISNHLYFYWYRQILGQKVEFLVSFYNNEISEKSEIFDDQFSVERPDGSNFTLKIRSTKLEDSAMYFCASSSGSGELFFGEGSRLTVL.

V usage is TRBV6-5 and J usage is TRBJ2-3; 9 bases are shared with TRBD2. Looked up from germline, CDR1 is MNHEY and CDR2 is SVGAGI. The CDR3 has 13 residues. The ends lost 8 bases at V and 4 bases at J; junction bases unmatched: 4. The CDR3, as DNA: TGTGCCAGCGTCGCTAGCGGGGCAGATACGCAGTATTTT. Its translation: CASVASGADTQYF.

The CDR3 DNA is TGTGCCATCAGTGAGTCTCTGAGCGGGGAGCTGTTTTTT. Amino acid sequence: CAISESLSGELFF. The chain recombines TRBV10-3 with TRBJ2-2; D gene unclear. The germline CDR1 and CDR2 sequences are ENHRY and SYGVKD. V was shortened by 0 bases and J by 7 bases, with 6 bases between the two germline ends. The CDR3 spans 13 residues.

The V gene is TRBV6-1, the J gene TRBJ1-5; D not certain. Germline CDR1 MNHNS, CDR2 SASEGT. Trimming left V 0 bases short and J 0 bases short, with 9 bases between. The CDR3 has 16 residues. The CDR3 sequence is CASSEARGVSNQPQHF. CDR3 in DNA: TGTGCCAGCAGTGAAGCTCGCGGGGTTAGCAATCAGCCCCAGCATTTT.

Points on this clone: Other DNA sequences in the same sample also yield this CDR3. The rearrangement links TRBV7-9 to TRBJ1-5; no reliable D call. V was clipped by 5 bases and J by 2 bases, with 10 bases between them. The CDR3 contains 14 residues. Per the germline V gene, CDR1 is SEHNR and CDR2 is FQNEAQ (reference sequence). CDR3 loop: CASSLGQGNQPQHF. The CDR3 coding sequence is TGTGCCAGCAGCCTAGGCCAGGGCAATCAGCCCCAGCATTTT.

The CDR3 bases are TGTGCCACCAGCAGAGATCCTAGCGGCCCCTATGGCTACACCTTC. As protein: CATSRDPSGPYGYTF. The chain uses TRBV15 and TRBJ1-2; D unresolved. The CDR3 spans 15 residues. CDR1 is LNHNV, CDR2 YYDKDF, per germline (reference sequence). The V end lost 0 bases, the J end lost 4 bases, and 12 bases lay between the germline ends.

This chain's CDR3 is CASSVAASGRYNEQFF. The CDR3 bases are TGTGCCAGCAGCGTAGCGGCTAGCGGGAGGTACAATGAGCAGTTCTTC. The J gene is TRBJ2-1, the V gene TRBV9; TRBD2 matches 11 bases. The length of the CDR3 is 16 residues. CDR1 SGDLS and CDR2 YYNGEE come from the germline V gene. The V and J ends lost 0 bases and 4 bases, in that order; junction bases with no gene match: 3.

V is TRBV11-1 and J is TRBJ1-1; no reliable D call. Trimming stripped 6 bases from V and 3 bases from J, with 11 bases between. The CDR3 covers 13 residues. Germline assignment: CDR1 SGHAT and CDR2 FQDESV (reference sequence). This CDR3 reads CASSLILDTEAFF. Written as DNA, the CDR3 is TGTGCCAGCAGTTTAATTCTTGACACTGAAGCTTTCTTT.

The sample holds a few counts of this clone. This rearrangement joins TRBV30 to TRBJ2-1; 14 bases are a match to TRBD2. Per the germline V gene, CDR1 is GTSNPN and CDR2 is SVGIG (reference sequence). This CDR3 is 14 amino acids long. The ends lost 8 bases at V and 6 bases at J; junction bases unmatched: 6. The CDR3 loop is CASGLAGGFNEQFF. The CDR3 nucleotides are TGTGCCAGCGGACTAGCGGGAGGCTTCAATGAGCAGTTCTTC.

The CDR3 sequence: CASSPLGTSEHNEQFF. DNA of the CDR3: TGTGCCAGCAGCCCCCTCGGGACTAGCGAACACAATGAGCAGTTCTTC. V and J are TRBV5-4 and TRBJ2-1; 10 positions match TRBD2. V lost 4 bases to trimming and J lost 5 bases; unmatched junction nucleotides: 9. The germline V gene encodes CDR1 SGHNT and CDR2 YYREEE (reference sequence). The CDR3 has 16 amino acids. The full variable domain, with the rest looked up from reference TRBV5-4 and TRBJ2-1, is ETGVTQSPTHLIKTRGQQVTLRCSSQSGHNTVSWYQQALGQGPQFIFQYYREEENGRGNFPPRFSGLQFPNYSSELNVNALELDDSALYLCASSPLGTSEHNEQFFGPGTRLTVL.

This chain links TRBV29-1 with TRBJ2-1, with D tentatively TRBD1 (6 bases). The germline CDR1 and CDR2 sequences are SQVTM and ANQGSEA. The CDR3 spans 12 residues. Trimming pared 3 bases from V and 9 bases from J, leaving 12 bases between. The CDR3 bases are TGCAGCGTTGATAGAGGGGGAGCTGAGCAGTTCTTC. Translation: CSVDRGGAEQFF.

CDR3 sequence: CASSAGTAVNTEAFF. CDR3 in DNA: TGTGCCAGTAGTGCCGGGACAGCAGTGAACACTGAAGCTTTCTTT. The J gene is TRBJ1-1, the V gene TRBV19, with 7 positions matching TRBD1. There are 15 residues in the CDR3. J lost 0 bases, V lost 5 bases, and 6 bases had no gene match. In germline, CDR1 is LNHDA, CDR2 SQIVND (reference sequence).

This chain links TRBV2 with TRBJ1-1; D gene unclear. The CDR3 has 17 amino acids. Trimming removed 8 bases from V and 1 base from J, with 23 bases in between. Germline loops: CDR1 SNHLY, CDR2 FYNNEI. The CDR3 DNA reads as TGTGCCAGCCAGCATGCAGAGGTAGTGTCTCCGAACACTGAAGCTTTCTTT. This codes for CASQHAEVVSPNTEAFF.

The chain joins TRBV14 to TRBJ1-2; 7 bases agree with TRBD1. CDR3 length: 15 residues. The V and J ends lost 4 bases and 5 bases, in that order; junction bases with no gene match: 10. Germline V gives CDR1 SGHDN, CDR2 FVKESK. DNA for the CDR3: TGTGCCAGCAGCCGGTTTGACAGGGACTTTTATGGCTACACCTTC. Protein: CASSRFDRDFYGYTF.

This chain joins TRBV30 and TRBJ2-1, with 12 bases matching TRBD2. The CDR3 extends over 14 amino acids. Per the germline V gene, CDR1 is GTSNPN and CDR2 is SVGIG (reference sequence). The trim removed 3 bases at V and 5 bases at J, leaving 2 bases unmatched. The CDR3 region is CAWSRLAGDNEQFF. The CDR3 DNA sequence: TGTGCCTGGAGCCGACTAGCGGGAGACAATGAGCAGTTCTTC.

The gene calls are TRBV6-6 and TRBJ2-7; 7 bases agree with TRBD1. The germline V gene encodes CDR1 MNHNY and CDR2 SVGAGI (reference sequence). The V and J ends lost 5 bases and 3 bases, in that order; junction bases with no gene match: 1. There are 12 residues in the CDR3. The CDR3 is CASSRDSYEQYF. DNA of the CDR3: TGTGCCAGCAGTCGGGACAGCTACGAGCAGTACTTC.

V and J are TRBV6-6 and TRBJ1-3, with 8 bases identical to TRBD1. The CDR3 contains 15 residues. Germline V gives CDR1 MNHNY, CDR2 SVGAGI (reference sequence). Losses at the gene ends were 0 bases for V and 8 bases for J; bases not matched to a gene: 6. In DNA form, the CDR3 reads TGTGCCAGCAGTTACTCAGAGGACAGGGCCGACACCATATATTTT. Encoded protein: CASSYSEDRADTIYF.

The J gene is TRBJ2-3, the V gene TRBV6-5, with 7 bases fitting TRBD2. The CDR3 loop spans 14 amino acids. V was clipped by 5 bases and J by 3 bases; unmatched bases: 5. Germline V CDR1 and CDR2: MNHEY, SVGAGI. This CDR3 reads CASSTSGTTDTQYF. CDR3 bases: TGTGCCAGCAGTACAAGCGGGACTACAGATACGCAGTATTTT.

This rearrangement joins TRBV7-6 to TRBJ2-5, with TRBD2 matching over 7 bases. The germline V gene encodes CDR1 SGHVS and CDR2 FNYEAQ. The trim removed 2 bases at V and 7 bases at J, leaving 7 bases unmatched. CDR3 length: 14 amino acids. The DNA for the CDR3 is TGTGCCAGCAGCTTAACCCCGGGGGGAGGGACCCAGTACTTC. This translates into CASSLTPGGGTQYF. Based on the CDR3 plus reference TRBV7-6 and TRBJ2-5, the full variable domain is GAGVSQSPRYKVTKRGQDVALRCDPISGHVSLYWYRQALGQGPEFLTYFNYEAQQDKSGLPNDRFSAERPEGSISTLTIQRTEQRDSAMYRCASSLTPGGGTQYFGPGTRLLVL.

J is TRBJ2-3 and V is TRBV11-3; D call uncertain. The CDR3 loop spans 13 amino acids. CDR1 SGHNT and CDR2 YENEEA come from the germline V gene. Trimming cost V 1 base and J 4 bases, with 6 bases left between them. CDR3 sequence reads: CASSLGLADTQYF. The CDR3 DNA reads as TGTGCCAGCAGCTTAGGACTGGCAGATACGCAGTATTTT.

In this sample, this clone turned up once. The V call is TRBV5-6, the J call TRBJ2-7; D perhaps matches TRBD2 (5 bases). The CDR3 has 15 amino acids. Germline V gene lookup returns CDR1 SGHDT and CDR2 YYEEEE. V was clipped by 1 base and J by 4 bases, with 15 bases between them. The CDR3 region has the DNA TGTGCCAGCAGCTTGCGAGCGGCGAATCAATACGAGCAGTACTTC. Encoded protein: CASSLRAANQYEQYF.